Listed below are T cell receptor beta chains from one sample, sequenced in a study of cytomegalovirus exposure and HLA in healthy donors. Only in-frame clones appear in the TCRdb table, and some are missing; sequencing was by immunoSEQ multiplex PCR. The data show more than 90,000 clones, 70% to 90% seen once. Material for sequencing was PBMCs. Receptor source: a man aged 18 to 35 in good health and CMV-seropositive. Both conserved end residues are part of each CDR3. The D gene is left open where the match is weak. The size field is filled for only some rows; it gives once, few, many or a size class.

V	size	J	D	DNA	CDR3
TRBV5-4	NA	TRBJ1-6	NA	TGTGCCAGCAGCCTCCAGGGTAGCAATAATTCACCCCTCCACTTT	CASSLQGSNNSPLHF
TRBV7-8	few	TRBJ1-2	TRBD1	TGTGCCAGCAGCTTAGAGCGGACAGGGGGCGTAAATGGCTACACCTTC	CASSLERTGGVNGYTF
TRBV7-9	once	TRBJ1-1	TRBD1	TGTGCCAGCAGCTTAGGGGGTAGGACAGGGTTGACTGAAGCTTTCTTT	CASSLGGRTGLTEAFF
TRBV11-2	NA	TRBJ2-7	TRBD1	TGTGCCAGCAGCTTAGGGGACAGGGGGCGGCAGTACTTC	CASSLGDRGRQYF
TRBV27	NA	TRBJ1-1	NA	TGTGCCAGTCGCATCGGGGGTGGGAACACTGAAGCTTTCTTT	CASRIGGGNTEAFF
TRBV5-6	once	TRBJ1-1	NA	TGTGCCAGCAGCTTGGACTTAGGGGGTTTGTTGGCTTTCTTT	CASSLDLGGLLAFF
TRBV5-8	NA	TRBJ2-1	TRBD2	TGTGCCAGCAGCTTGGTACTAGCGGGGCGCGATGAGCAGTTCTTC	CASSLVLAGRDEQFF
TRBV11-2	NA	TRBJ2-2	TRBD1	TGTGCCAGCGGTGCCGGGCGCCTACAGGGGGTCGACACCGGGGAGCTGTTTTTT	CASGAGRLQGVDTGELFF
TRBV11-2	NA	TRBJ1-1	NA	TGTGCCAGCAGCACCACTCCGGGTAGAATCGTTGGAGCTTTCTTT	CASSTTPGRIVGAFF
TRBV7-7	NA	TRBJ2-5	NA	TGTGCTAGCAGCTCAAGACAGCAAGAGACCCAGTACTTC	CASSSRQQETQYF
TRBV4-1	NA	TRBJ2-7	TRBD1	TGCGCCAGCAGCCCACCCGCCGGACAGGGTAAATACGAGCAGTACTTC	CASSPPAGQGKYEQYF
TRBV14	NA	TRBJ1-3	NA	TGTGCCAGCAGCCAAGACTTCGACAGAATCTCTGGAAACACCATATATTTT	CASSQDFDRISGNTIYF
TRBV11-2	NA	TRBJ2-3	NA	TGTGCCAGCAGCTTAGCAGCAGATACGCAGTATTTT	CASSLAADTQYF
TRBV2	once	TRBJ2-7	TRBD1	TGTGCCAGCGGGGTAGCATCCGGGACAGAAACCCTGACTCCCTACGAGCAGTACTTC	CASGVASGTETLTPYEQYF
TRBV6-1	NA	TRBJ1-2	TRBD1	TGTGCCAGCAGTGAAACCAGGGGGCGCGGCTACACCTTC	CASSETRGRGYTF
TRBV4-3	NA	TRBJ1-1	NA	TGCGCCAGCAGCCAAGAAGGGGCAGGCCGGGCTTTCTTT	CASSQEGAGRAFF
TRBV28	NA	TRBJ2-7	TRBD2	TGTGCCAGCAGTTTCTCGGGACTAGGGGCCTACGAGCAGTACTTC	CASSFSGLGAYEQYF
TRBV15	NA	TRBJ1-6	NA	TGTGCCACCAGCAGAGGGCAGGTCTATAATTCACCCCTCCACTTT	CATSRGQVYNSPLHF
TRBV7-8	NA	TRBJ2-7	NA	TGTGCCAGCAGCTTTTTTGCAGGGAATGGAATTTTCGAGCAGTACTTC	CASSFFAGNGIFEQYF
TRBV2	NA	TRBJ1-1	TRBD1	TGTGCCAGCAGGCGCAGGGCAGGGGGGTTTACTGAAGCTTTCTTT	CASRRRAGGFTEAFF
TRBV6-6	NA	TRBJ2-3	NA	TGTGCCAGCAGTTCCAGGGGCAGGACAGATACGCAGTATTTT	CASSSRGRTDTQYF
TRBV7-8	once	TRBJ2-5	TRBD2	TGTGCCAGCAGCTTATCACTAGCGAGAGAGACCCAGTACTTC	CASSLSLARETQYF
TRBV5-4	NA	TRBJ2-1	TRBD1	TGTGCCAGCAGCTTCCGGACAGGCTCCTATGAGCAGTTCTTC	CASSFRTGSYEQFF
TRBV5-1	NA	TRBJ2-3	TRBD2	TGCGCCAGCTTTGAACGGGAGGGCATAGTCACAGATACGCAGTATTTT	CASFEREGIVTDTQYF
TRBV5-4	NA	TRBJ1-4	NA	TGTGCCAGCAGCTCAGGACAGCGAGATAATGAAAAACTGTTTTTT	CASSSGQRDNEKLFF
TRBV14	NA	TRBJ2-1	NA	TGTGCCAGCAGCCCCAGCCAGGGTCATGAGCAGTTCTTC	CASSPSQGHEQFF
TRBV2	NA	TRBJ1-1	NA	TGTGCCAGCCGAACCCAGCGTACCCTCGGCGGCACTGAAGCTTTCTTT	CASRTQRTLGGTEAFF
TRBV7-2	NA	TRBJ1-3	TRBD1	TGTGCCAGCAGTTTAACAGGGGGAACCCTCTCTGGAAACACCATATATTTT	CASSLTGGTLSGNTIYF
TRBV5-6	NA	TRBJ2-1	NA	TGTGCCAGCAGCTTGGAGCCGACTAACCACAATGAGCAGTTCTTC	CASSLEPTNHNEQFF
TRBV14	few	TRBJ1-2	NA	TGTGCCAGCAGCCAAGCCAGTTTAAACTATGGCTACACCTTC	CASSQASLNYGYTF
TRBV11-2	NA	TRBJ2-1	TRBD2	TGTGCCAGCAGCTTGAGGAGTGGGACTAGCGGGGGGCTCGATGAGCAGTTCTTC	CASSLRSGTSGGLDEQFF
TRBV13	NA	TRBJ2-5	TRBD1	TGTGCCAGCAGCGGAGGGACAGGGGTGATCCAAGAGACCCAGTACTTC	CASSGGTGVIQETQYF
TRBV2	NA	TRBJ2-2	NA	TGTGCCTTACAGGCCACGCGGGGCGGGGAGCTGTTTTTT	CALQATRGGELFF
TRBV5-1	NA	TRBJ2-1	TRBD2	TGCGCCAGCAGCTTGGAGGGACTAGCAATGGGTGAGCAGTTCTTC	CASSLEGLAMGEQFF
TRBV27	NA	TRBJ2-7	NA	TGTGCCAGCAGTTCTATAGGCATCCTTCGAGGATACGAGCAGTACTTC	CASSSIGILRGYEQYF